The present T cell receptor (beta chain) was sequenced within a study of blood T cells in healthy people across ages. The use of a sample-barcoded 5' primer and a J-beta primer mix characterized a second PCR of 7 to 11 cycles. TCRdb ran MiXCR on the 5' RACE reads and lists one entry per CDR3 protein. The sample yields 720,000 or so distinct CDR3 sequences, 40% to 45% seen once. Trimming at V came to 4 bases and at J to 4 bases, leaving 6 bases not matched to a gene. Germline CDR1 and CDR2: MNHEY and SMNVEV (reference sequence). This CDR3 region has 18 residues. The chain carries TRBV27 and TRBJ2-2, with 16 bases matching TRBD2. The sequence was obtained from a man at least 80 years old in good health. The material sequenced was blood. The CDR3 reads CASSSPGLAGGSTGELFF. Written as DNA, the CDR3 is TGTGCCAGCAGTTCTCCGGGACTAGCGGGGGGGTCCACCGGGGAGCTGTTTTTT.